This passage covers 23 T cell receptor beta chains from one sample sequenced in a study of T cell changes during pregnancy in multiple sclerosis. The repertoire was sequenced with immunoSEQ multiplex PCR; TCRdb's copy has only in-frame clones and lacks some. The sample yields 70,000 or so clones, approximately 92% seen once. Sample: peripheral blood, taken in the third trimester of pregnancy. The receptors were sampled from a female donor in good health, enrolled as a control in a pregnancy study.

This clone was recorded only once. The chain links TRBV7-2 to TRBJ2-7; no clear D. Trimming removed 4 bases at V and 5 bases at J, with 9 bases between. Looked up from germline, CDR1 is SGHTA and CDR2 is FQGNSA. This CDR3 is built from 12 residues. The CDR3 DNA is TGTGCCAGCAGCTATAGCCGGAACGAGCAGTACTTC. Translated, it gives CASSYSRNEQYF.

The chain employs TRBV4-1 and TRBJ1-3; D unclear. Germline values: CDR1 MGHRA, CDR2 YSYEKL. The CDR3 is 18 amino acids. V dropped 0 bases and J dropped 0 bases, with 15 bases sitting between them. The CDR3 region has the DNA TGCGCCAGCAGCCAAGATGGCGGATTCCTCTTCTCTGGAAACACCATATATTTT. It translates to CASSQDGGFLFSGNTIYF.

The chain has TRBV11-2 and TRBJ2-1; D is unclear. The germline V and J ends were trimmed by 1 base and 9 bases, with 16 bases remaining between them. CDR3 length: 15 residues. Germline V gene sequence: CDR1 SGHAT, CDR2 FQNNGV. As DNA, the CDR3 is TGTGCCAGCAGCTTAGGATCGGGTGGGTCCATTGAGCAGTTCTTC. It specifies CASSLGSGGSIEQFF.

The V gene is TRBV28, the J gene TRBJ1-5; D is perhaps TRBD1 (5 bases). V was cut by 8 bases and J by 0 bases, with 11 bases left in between. The CDR3 is 14 residues long. Germline V gene data show CDR1 as MDHEN and CDR2 as SYDVKM. CDR3 sequence: CASVMTVSNQPQHF. For the CDR3, the DNA is TGTGCCAGCGTAATGACAGTTAGCAATCAGCCCCAGCATTTT.

This clone was seen just once. This rearrangement joins TRBV30 to TRBJ1-5, with D tentatively TRBD1 (6 bases). The CDR3 has 12 amino acids. Germline CDR1 reads GTSNPN; CDR2 reads SVGIG (reference sequence). Trimming took 2 bases from V and 6 from J, leaving 8 bases between them. Written as DNA, the CDR3 is TGTGCCTGGAGTACAGGGTTTCAGCCCCAGCATTTT. Its translation: CAWSTGFQPQHF.

This clone was recorded a few times. The rearrangement links TRBV29-1 to TRBJ1-1; 8 nucleotides line up with TRBD1. Per the germline V gene, CDR1 is SQVTM and CDR2 is ANQGSEA. Germline trimming cut 6 bases from V and 1 base from J; bases unmatched to any gene: 1. CDR3 length equals 12 residues. CDR3 residues: CSVDRGNTEAFF. The CDR3 DNA is TGCAGCGTAGACAGGGGGAACACTGAAGCTTTCTTT.

V gene TRBV2 combines with J gene TRBJ1-1; D is ambiguous. Trimming stripped 6 bases from V and 6 bases from J, with 20 bases between. The CDR3 runs to 15 residues. Germline V gene lookup returns CDR1 SNHLY and CDR2 FYNNEI. CDR3 protein: CASRVGSGRRAEAFF. The CDR3 DNA follows: TGTGCCAGCAGGGTCGGGAGCGGGAGGAGGGCTGAAGCTTTCTTT.

The rearrangement uses TRBV5-1 and TRBJ1-2; 9 bases are shared with TRBD1. The germline V gene encodes CDR1 SGHRS and CDR2 YFSETQ. With 4 bases clipped from V and 4 bases from J, the junction kept 8 bases outside the gene matches. This CDR3 is built from 15 residues. DNA of the CDR3: TGCGCCAGCAGCCCGGGGGACAGGGACGGCTATGGCTACACCTTC. Protein: CASSPGDRDGYGYTF.

V gene TRBV6-6 combines with J gene TRBJ2-7, with 8 bases that match TRBD2. CDR1 and CDR2 (germline): MNHNY, SVGAGI (reference sequence). V shed 7 bases and J 3 bases; nucleotides not matched to a gene: 8. The CDR3 loop spans 14 amino acids. CDR3 sequence (DNA): TGTGCCAGCAATCCGGGGGGGGGCATCTACGAGCAGTACTTC. Amino acid sequence: CASNPGGGIYEQYF.

This clone came up a few times. The V gene is TRBV11-2, the J gene TRBJ2-4; D unclear. The CDR3 is made up of 15 amino acids. Germline V gene sequence: CDR1 SGHAT, CDR2 FQNNGV. The V end was cut by 0 bases, the J end by 2 bases, with 8 bases between. CDR3 DNA: TGTGCCAGCAGCTTAGATTTGGCTCCCAAAAACATTCAGTACTTC. Translating gives CASSLDLAPKNIQYF.

This chain uses TRBV7-3 with TRBJ2-1; 15 bases fit TRBD2. J was trimmed by 9 bases and V by 2 bases; bases with no gene match: 2. The CDR3 covers 15 residues. Germline loops: CDR1 SGHTA, CDR2 FQGTGA. The CDR3 DNA is TGTGCCAGCAGCTTAGGACTAGCGGGAGGGGGTGAGCAGTTCTTC. Translated, it gives CASSLGLAGGGEQFF.

This clone was seen a handful of times. This chain joins TRBV11-2 and TRBJ2-1; D ambiguous. Germline V gene data show CDR1 as SGHAT and CDR2 as FQNNGV. The CDR3 sequence is 14 residues long. Trimming took off 1 base at V and 2 bases at J, with 6 bases between the two ends. The CDR3 region is CASSLARAYNEQFF. CDR3 DNA sequence: TGTGCCAGCAGCTTAGCCCGGGCCTACAATGAGCAGTTCTTC.

The V call is TRBV7-3, the J call TRBJ2-1, with D possibly matching TRBD1 (7 bases). The CDR3 has 15 amino acids. Trimming took 1 base from V and 8 from J, leaving 15 bases between them. CDR1 is SGHTA and CDR2 is FQGTGA in the germline V gene. Here the CDR3 DNA reads TGTGCCAGCAGCTTAAAGGGCGGAGGGGGCGATGAGCAGTTCTTC. This codes for CASSLKGGGGDEQFF.

The chain recombines TRBV19 with TRBJ2-7; 7 nucleotides line up with TRBD1. There are 16 residues in the CDR3. Germline lookup yields CDR1 LNHDA and CDR2 SQIVND (reference sequence). J lost 4 bases, V lost 1 base, and 10 bases had no gene match. CDR3 DNA: TGTGCCAGTAGTATAGCCCCTTCGACAGGGAAGTACGAGCAGTACTTC. This gives the protein CASSIAPSTGKYEQYF.

The chain carries TRBV27 and TRBJ2-3; D perhaps matches TRBD2 (6 bases). Germline V lookup: CDR1 MNHEY, CDR2 SMNVEV (reference sequence). V lost 0 bases, J lost 0 bases, and 7 bases lay in between. The CDR3 totals 15 residues. The CDR3 region is CASSLSRGSTDTQYF. In DNA form, the CDR3 reads TGTGCCAGCAGTTTATCGCGGGGAAGCACAGATACGCAGTATTTT.

A remark on this clone: A junction end diverges from the germline sequence, so it may reflect a read error. The genes are TRBV4-1 and TRBJ2-1; tentative D call: TRBD2 (5 bases). From germline, CDR1 is MGHRA and CDR2 YSYEKL. There are 19 residues in the CDR3. The CDR3 region is CASSQDSSLDYPPYSEQFF. CDR3 bases: TGCGCCAGCAGCCAAGATTCGAGCCTAGACTACCCCCCCTACAGTGAGCAGTTCTTC.

This clone was observed a few times. This chain joins TRBV27 and TRBJ2-7; the match to TRBD2 covers 12 bases. CDR1 and CDR2 from the germline V gene are MNHEY and SMNVEV (reference sequence). The CDR3 is made up of 15 amino acids. With 10 bases clipped from V and 0 bases from J, the junction kept 7 bases outside the gene matches. DNA for the CDR3: TGTGCCAACTCACGGACTAGCGGGACCTCCTACGAGCAGTACTTC. Its translation: CANSRTSGTSYEQYF.

V usage is TRBV5-4 and J usage is TRBJ2-7; 9 nucleotides match TRBD1. With 3 bases clipped from V and 6 bases from J, the junction kept 10 bases outside the gene matches. Germline V CDR1 and CDR2: SGHNT, YYREEE (reference sequence). This CDR3 region has 15 residues. The chain's CDR3 is CASSSGTGSRIEQYF. The DNA for the CDR3 is TGTGCCAGCAGCTCCGGGACAGGGTCGCGCATCGAGCAGTACTTC.

The chain uses TRBV6-1 and TRBJ2-2; 7 nucleotides match TRBD2. The V segment lost 4 bases and the J segment 11 bases; nucleotides outside the gene matches: 16. Per the germline V gene, CDR1 is MNHNS and CDR2 is SASEGT. CDR3 size: 16 residues. The CDR3 reads CASSGVSGGTTGELFF. CDR3 coding DNA: TGTGCCAGCAGTGGGGTCTCGGGCGGGACTACGGGCGAGCTGTTTTTT.

This clone came up once. The chain recombines TRBV2 with TRBJ2-7; the D gene is possibly TRBD2 (5 bases). The length of the CDR3 is 13 residues. From germline, CDR1 is SNHLY and CDR2 FYNNEI. Trimming shortened V by 4 bases and J by 6 bases, and 13 bases separated the two germline ends. For the CDR3, the DNA is TGTGCCAGCAGTGTCGGGATAATGAGCGAGCAGTACTTC. Translation: CASSVGIMSEQYF.

There are a few counts of this clone. The rearrangement joins TRBV4-1 to TRBJ1-6, with D maybe TRBD1 (5 bases). The V gene's germline CDR1 is MGHRA and CDR2 YSYEKL. CDR3 length: 12 amino acids. Trimming pared 3 bases from V and 9 bases from J, leaving 6 bases between. CDR3 sequence reads: CASSQGLSPLHF. The CDR3 DNA is TGCGCCAGCAGCCAGGGGCTTTCACCCCTCCACTTT.

The rearrangement links TRBV7-9 to TRBJ2-3, with TRBD2 matching 14 bases. The J segment lost 3 bases and the V segment lost 3 bases, leaving 2 bases of the junction unmatched. The CDR3 spans 16 residues. The V gene's germline CDR1 is SEHNR and CDR2 FQNEAQ (reference sequence). This CDR3 is CASSLTSGGGTDTQYF. CDR3 DNA: TGTGCCAGCAGCTTGACTAGCGGGGGGGGAACAGATACGCAGTATTTT.

This chain uses TRBV5-1 with TRBJ1-1, with D uncertain. The germline V and J ends were trimmed by 3 bases and 1 base, with 10 bases remaining between them. Germline V gene data show CDR1 as SGHRS and CDR2 as YFSETQ. The CDR3 has 14 residues. The CDR3 sequence is CASSSWAPNTEAFF. The CDR3 DNA reads as TGCGCCAGCAGCTCGTGGGCCCCGAACACTGAAGCTTTCTTT.